The following is a T cell receptor (beta chain) sequence with its context. Its antigen remains undetermined. Per-nucleotide qualities are absent, and no much larger clonotype sits a single base away. The library came from 5' RACE. This sample was sequenced with an Illumina HiSeq 2500. A second PCR of 7 to 11 cycles was performed with a sample-barcoded 5' primer and a J-beta primer mix. Each TCR beta cDNA molecule received a unique molecular identifier from a template-switch 5' adaptor carrying 12 random nucleotides. Each sample yielded at least 3 million CDR3-containing paired-end reads. First-strand cDNA was synthesized from all RNA with the Mint cDNA synthesis kit, primed by a TRBC-specific oligonucleotide. After uracil-DNA glycosylase treatment, a first 18-cycle PCR used universal primers M1SS and BC2_uni_R on all cDNA. The paper's processing steps were these. For normalization, 1 million high-quality reads, each with a distinct molecular identifier, were randomly selected from each sample. Reads sharing molecular identifiers were discarded rather than binned into consensus sequences. MiTCR, set to a Q25 quality threshold and the strictest error-elimination algorithm, was used for CDR3 identification, clonotype clustering and error correction. A nonparametric unseen species model with Euler transformation was used to estimate lower-bound total TCR beta diversity. Through fastp at Q25 and MiXCR, TCRdb rebuilt clones from the public reads, retaining in-frame beta chains. CDR3 protein sequences are deduplicated, and each keeps its most common genes and DNA. These V and J calls are TCRdb output, not the study's own analysis. The sample table lists about a million distinct CDR3 sequences, 45% to 60% of them with a count of one. Around 21% of the sample goes to the ten largest clones.

The 40 or so donors, aged about 6 to 100 years, were systemically healthy Caucasian individuals from Russia. Around 10 milliliters of peripheral blood were drawn from each donor into EDTA-treated Vacutainer tubes. Ficoll-Paque density-gradient centrifugation was used to isolate PBMCs, with at least 7 million per sample. Trizol reagent was used to extract total RNA from the PBMCs, yielding at least 5 micrograms per sample. The percentages of naive CD45RAhigh/CD27high T cells were determined by flow cytometry on a PBMC aliquot from every donor. The data were taken from a study of blood T cells in healthy people across ages (dated by TCRdb to between 2014 and 2017). In terms of the full investigation: In model experiments, roughly one uniquely barcoded TCR beta cDNA molecule per two T cells was captured by template switching. The study measured age-related changes in TCR beta repertoire diversity using deep sequencing normalized with unique cDNA molecular identifiers. Donors were grouped into four age groups: young (average approximately 15 years), middle-aged (less than 40), aged (around 62) and long-lived (just over 80). To avoid experimental bias, donors of different ages were randomly spread across the sequencing lanes. For two donors (one aged 18 to 29 and one aged 80 or older), the study analyzed two additional independent replicas of 1 million unique cDNA reads from the same blood draw. What the research found in general, with its limitations: Compared with the aged group, the long-lived group had more naive CD4+ T cells, fewer expanded clones and increased TCR diversity, suggesting age selection. Observed TCR beta diversity per million T cells fell roughly linearly with age, and a significant reduction was already apparent by age around 40. The CMV infection status of donors was not known, potentially confounding age-related changes in expanded clonotypes. Estimates of total diversity based on one million sequenced T cells were regarded as lower bounds and as underestimates. Bulk unsorted PBMC profiling prevented conclusive comparison of naive and antigen-experienced compartments. The percentage of naive T cells measured by flow cytometry correlated strongly with observed TCR beta diversity.

The CDR3 sequence holds 20 residues, the cysteine and phenylalanine included. Only CDR3 DNA remains: 60 bases, in frame from the first base. The germline V gene (reference sequence) supplies CDR1 SGHKS and CDR2 YYEKEE. Trimming removed 4 bases from V and 0 bases from J, leaving 26 bases between the germline ends. The clonotype originates from a woman aged 55-69 years in good health. Specimen: blood. The chain was built from TRBV5-5 and TRBJ2-1; no D segment can be confidently identified. The DNA sequence is given as TGTGCCAGCAGCCGCGAGGTGGGGTTCCAAAATCCCCGCTCCTACAATGAGCAGTTCTTC. Translated, it reads CASSREVGFQNPRSYNEQFF.